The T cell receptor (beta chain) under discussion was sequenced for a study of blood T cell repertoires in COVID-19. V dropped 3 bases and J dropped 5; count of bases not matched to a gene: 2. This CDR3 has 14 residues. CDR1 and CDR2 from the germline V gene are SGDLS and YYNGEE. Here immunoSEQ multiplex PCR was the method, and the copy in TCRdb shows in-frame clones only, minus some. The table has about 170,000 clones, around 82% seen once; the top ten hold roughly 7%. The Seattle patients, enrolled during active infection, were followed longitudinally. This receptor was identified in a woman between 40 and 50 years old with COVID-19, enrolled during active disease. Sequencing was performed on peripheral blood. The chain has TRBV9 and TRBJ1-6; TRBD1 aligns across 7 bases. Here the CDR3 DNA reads TGTGCCAGCAGCGCTGGGACAGATAATTCACCCCTCCACTTT. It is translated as CASSAGTDNSPLHF.